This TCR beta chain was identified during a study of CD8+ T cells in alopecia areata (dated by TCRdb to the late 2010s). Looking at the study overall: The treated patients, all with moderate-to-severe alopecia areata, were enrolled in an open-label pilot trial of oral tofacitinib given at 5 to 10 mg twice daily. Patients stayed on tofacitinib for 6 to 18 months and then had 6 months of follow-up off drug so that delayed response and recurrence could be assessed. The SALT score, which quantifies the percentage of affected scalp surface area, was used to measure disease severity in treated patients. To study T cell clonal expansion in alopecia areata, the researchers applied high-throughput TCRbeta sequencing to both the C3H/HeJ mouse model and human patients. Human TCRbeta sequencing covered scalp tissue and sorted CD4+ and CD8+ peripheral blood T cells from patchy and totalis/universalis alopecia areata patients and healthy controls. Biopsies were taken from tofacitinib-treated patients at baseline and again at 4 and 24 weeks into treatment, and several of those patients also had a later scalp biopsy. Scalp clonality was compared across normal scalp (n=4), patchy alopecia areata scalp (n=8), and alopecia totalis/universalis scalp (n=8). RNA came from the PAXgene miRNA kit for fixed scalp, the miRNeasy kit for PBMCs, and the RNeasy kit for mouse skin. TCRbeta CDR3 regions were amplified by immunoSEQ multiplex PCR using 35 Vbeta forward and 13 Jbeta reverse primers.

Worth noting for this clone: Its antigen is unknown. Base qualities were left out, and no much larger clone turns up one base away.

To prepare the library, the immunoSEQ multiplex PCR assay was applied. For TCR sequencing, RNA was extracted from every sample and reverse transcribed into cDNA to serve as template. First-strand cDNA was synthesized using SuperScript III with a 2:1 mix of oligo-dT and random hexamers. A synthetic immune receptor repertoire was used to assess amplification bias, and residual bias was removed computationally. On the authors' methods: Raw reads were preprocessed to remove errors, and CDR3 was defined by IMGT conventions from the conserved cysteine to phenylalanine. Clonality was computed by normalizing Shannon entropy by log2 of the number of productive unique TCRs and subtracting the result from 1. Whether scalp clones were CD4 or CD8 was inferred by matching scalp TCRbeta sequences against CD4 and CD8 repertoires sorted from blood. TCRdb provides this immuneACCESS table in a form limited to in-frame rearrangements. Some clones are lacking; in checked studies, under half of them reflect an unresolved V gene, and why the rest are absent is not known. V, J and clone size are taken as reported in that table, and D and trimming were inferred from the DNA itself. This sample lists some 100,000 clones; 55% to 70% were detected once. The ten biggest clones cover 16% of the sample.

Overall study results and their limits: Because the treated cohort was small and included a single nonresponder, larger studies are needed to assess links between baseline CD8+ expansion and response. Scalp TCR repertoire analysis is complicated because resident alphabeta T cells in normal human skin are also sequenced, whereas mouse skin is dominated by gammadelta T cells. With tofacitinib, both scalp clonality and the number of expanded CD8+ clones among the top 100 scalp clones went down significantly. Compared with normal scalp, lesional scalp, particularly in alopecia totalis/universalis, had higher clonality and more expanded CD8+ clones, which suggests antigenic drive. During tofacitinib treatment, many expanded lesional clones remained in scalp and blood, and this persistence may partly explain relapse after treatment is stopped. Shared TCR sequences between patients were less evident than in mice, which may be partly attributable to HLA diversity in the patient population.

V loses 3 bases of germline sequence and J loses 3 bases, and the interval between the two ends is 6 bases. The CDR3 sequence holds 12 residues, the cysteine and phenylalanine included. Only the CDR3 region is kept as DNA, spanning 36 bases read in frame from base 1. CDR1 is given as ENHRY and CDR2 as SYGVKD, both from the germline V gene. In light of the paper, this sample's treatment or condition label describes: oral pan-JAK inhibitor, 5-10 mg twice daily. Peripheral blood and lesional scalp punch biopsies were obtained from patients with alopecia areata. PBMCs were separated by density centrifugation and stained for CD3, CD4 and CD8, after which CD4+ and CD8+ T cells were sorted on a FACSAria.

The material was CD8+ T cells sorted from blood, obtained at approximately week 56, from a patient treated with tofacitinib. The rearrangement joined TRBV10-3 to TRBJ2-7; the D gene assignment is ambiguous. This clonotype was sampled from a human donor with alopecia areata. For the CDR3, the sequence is CAISEGDYEQYF. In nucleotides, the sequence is TGTGCCATCAGTGAAGGAGACTACGAGCAGTACTTC.